This T cell receptor (beta chain) is drawn from a study of OX40 agonist ivuxolimab in advanced cancers. Study summary: Dose-escalation cases comprised hepatocellular carcinoma, melanoma, renal cell or head and neck cancer.

Germline V gene lookup returns CDR1 LGHNA and CDR2 YNFKEQ. CDR3 length: 16 amino acids. With V trimmed by 4 bases and J by 3 bases, 11 bases remained unmatched. Only in-frame clones appear in the TCRdb table, and some are missing; sequencing was by immunoSEQ multiplex PCR. The data show 70,000 to 95,000 clones, around 90% seen once. The input for sequencing was CD4+ or CD8+ T cells sorted from blood, taken in a trial of the OX40 agonist ivuxolimab. The chain couples TRBV4-2 to TRBJ2-5; 7 nucleotides line up with TRBD1. The origin of this receptor is an adult with an advanced solid tumor such as melanoma, head and neck, liver or kidney cancer. CDR3 amino acids: CASSPGVTGVKETQYF. For the CDR3, the DNA is TGTGCCAGCAGCCCTGGCGTCACAGGGGTTAAAGAGACCCAGTACTTC.